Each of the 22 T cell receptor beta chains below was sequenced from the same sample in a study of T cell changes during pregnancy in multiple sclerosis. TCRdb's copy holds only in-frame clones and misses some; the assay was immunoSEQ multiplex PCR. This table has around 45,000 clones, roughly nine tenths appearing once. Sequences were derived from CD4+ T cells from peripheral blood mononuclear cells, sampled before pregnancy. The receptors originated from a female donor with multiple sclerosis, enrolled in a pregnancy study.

The CDR3 sequence: CASSLSGGANVLTF. The CDR3 coding sequence is TGTGCCAGCAGCTTAAGCGGTGGGGCCAACGTCCTGACTTTC. The chain has TRBV7-3 and TRBJ2-6; D remains unclear. Between the trimmed V and J ends, which lost 1 base and 3 bases, there was a span of 4 bases. This CDR3 region has 14 residues. CDR1 is SGHTA and CDR2 is FQGTGA in the germline V gene.

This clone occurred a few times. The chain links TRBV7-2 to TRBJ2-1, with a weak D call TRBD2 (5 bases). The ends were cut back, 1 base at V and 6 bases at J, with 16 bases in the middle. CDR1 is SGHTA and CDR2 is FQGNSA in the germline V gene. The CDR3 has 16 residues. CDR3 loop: CASSLVAPPPLNEQFF. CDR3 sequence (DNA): TGTGCCAGCAGCTTAGTAGCGCCGCCCCCTCTCAATGAGCAGTTCTTC.

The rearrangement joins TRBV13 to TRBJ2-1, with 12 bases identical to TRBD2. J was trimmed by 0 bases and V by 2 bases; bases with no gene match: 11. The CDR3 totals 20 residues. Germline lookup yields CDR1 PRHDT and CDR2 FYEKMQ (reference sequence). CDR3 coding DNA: TGTGCCAGCAGCTTATACGCCCGGACTAGCGGGAAAAGCTCCTACAATGAGCAGTTCTTC. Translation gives CASSLYARTSGKSSYNEQFF.

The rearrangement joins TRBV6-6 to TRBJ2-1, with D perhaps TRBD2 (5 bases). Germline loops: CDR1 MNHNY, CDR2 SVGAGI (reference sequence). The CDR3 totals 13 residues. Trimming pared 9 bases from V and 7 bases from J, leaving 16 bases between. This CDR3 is CASGPTRGNEQFF. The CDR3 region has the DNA TGTGCCAGTGGGCCAACTCGGGGAAATGAGCAGTTCTTC.

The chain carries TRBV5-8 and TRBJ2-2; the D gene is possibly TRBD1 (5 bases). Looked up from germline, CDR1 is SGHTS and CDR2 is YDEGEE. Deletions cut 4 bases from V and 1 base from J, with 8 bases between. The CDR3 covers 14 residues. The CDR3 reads CASSATENTGELFF. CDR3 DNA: TGTGCCAGCAGCGCGACAGAGAACACCGGGGAGCTGTTTTTT.

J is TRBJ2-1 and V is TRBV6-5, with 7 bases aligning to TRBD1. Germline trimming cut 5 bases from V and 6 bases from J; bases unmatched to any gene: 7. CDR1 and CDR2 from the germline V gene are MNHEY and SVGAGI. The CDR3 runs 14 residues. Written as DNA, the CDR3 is TGTGCCAGCAGTGCCGGGACAGCGGTCAATGAGCAGTTCTTC. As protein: CASSAGTAVNEQFF.

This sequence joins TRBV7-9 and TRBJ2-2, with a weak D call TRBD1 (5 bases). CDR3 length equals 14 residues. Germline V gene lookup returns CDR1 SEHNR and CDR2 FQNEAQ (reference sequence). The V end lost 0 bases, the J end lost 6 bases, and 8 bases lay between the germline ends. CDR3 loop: CASSLAWGSGELFF. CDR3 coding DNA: TGTGCCAGCAGCTTAGCCTGGGGCTCCGGGGAGCTGTTTTTT.

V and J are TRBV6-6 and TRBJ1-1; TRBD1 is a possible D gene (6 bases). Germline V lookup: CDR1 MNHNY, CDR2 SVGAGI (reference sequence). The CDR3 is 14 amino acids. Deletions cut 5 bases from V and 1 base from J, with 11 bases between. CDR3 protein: CASSPGQPNTEAFF. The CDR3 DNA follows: TGTGCCAGCAGTCCCGGACAGCCGAACACTGAAGCTTTCTTT.

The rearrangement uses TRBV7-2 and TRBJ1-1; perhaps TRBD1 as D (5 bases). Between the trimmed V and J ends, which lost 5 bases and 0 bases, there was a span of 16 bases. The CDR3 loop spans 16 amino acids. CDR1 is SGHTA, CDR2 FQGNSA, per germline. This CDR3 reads CASSRLGGGLNTEAFF. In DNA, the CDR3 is TGTGCCAGCAGCCGTTTGGGGGGGGGATTGAACACTGAAGCTTTCTTT.

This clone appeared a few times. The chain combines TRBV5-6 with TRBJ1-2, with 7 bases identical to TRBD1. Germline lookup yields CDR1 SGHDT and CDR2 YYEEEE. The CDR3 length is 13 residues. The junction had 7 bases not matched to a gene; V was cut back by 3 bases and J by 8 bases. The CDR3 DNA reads TGTGCCAGCAGCTCGCCCGACAGGGAAGGCTACACCTTC. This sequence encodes CASSSPDREGYTF.

Here the CDR3 DNA reads TGTGCCAGCAGCTTAGTTGGAGCAGATACGCAGTATTTT. Translating it yields CASSLVGADTQYF. V gene TRBV7-2 combines with J gene TRBJ2-3, with D unclear. The CDR3 has 13 amino acids. Per germline, CDR1 SGHTA and CDR2 FQGNSA. V shed 1 base and J shed 4 bases, with 6 bases lying between them.

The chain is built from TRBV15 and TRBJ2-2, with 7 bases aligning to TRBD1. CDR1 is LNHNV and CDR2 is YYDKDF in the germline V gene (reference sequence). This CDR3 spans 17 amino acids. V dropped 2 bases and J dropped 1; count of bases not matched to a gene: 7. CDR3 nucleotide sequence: TGTGCCACCAGCAGATATGCCGGGACAGTGAACACCGGGGAGCTGTTTTTT. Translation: CATSRYAGTVNTGELFF.

This chain's CDR3 is CASSPFGGRQFF. CDR3 sequence (DNA): TGTGCCAGCAGCCCATTTGGAGGTAGGCAGTTCTTC. The chain links TRBV9 to TRBJ2-1; possible D gene TRBD2, 5 bases. This CDR3 has 12 residues. Per germline, CDR1 SGDLS and CDR2 YYNGEE. Trimming cost V 4 bases and J 12 bases, with 14 bases left between them.

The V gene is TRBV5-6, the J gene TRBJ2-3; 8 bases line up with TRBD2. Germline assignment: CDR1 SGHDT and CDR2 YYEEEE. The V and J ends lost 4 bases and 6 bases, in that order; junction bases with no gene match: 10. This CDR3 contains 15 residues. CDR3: CASSLTSGLADTQYF. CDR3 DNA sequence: TGTGCCAGCAGCCTTACTAGCGGCCTGGCGGATACGCAGTATTTT.

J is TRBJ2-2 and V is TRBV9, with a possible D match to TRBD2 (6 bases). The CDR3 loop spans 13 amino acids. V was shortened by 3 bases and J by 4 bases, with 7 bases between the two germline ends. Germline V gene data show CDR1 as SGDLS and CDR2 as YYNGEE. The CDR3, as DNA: TGTGCCAGCAGCGGCGGGGCCACCGGGGAGCTGTTTTTT. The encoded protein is CASSGGATGELFF.

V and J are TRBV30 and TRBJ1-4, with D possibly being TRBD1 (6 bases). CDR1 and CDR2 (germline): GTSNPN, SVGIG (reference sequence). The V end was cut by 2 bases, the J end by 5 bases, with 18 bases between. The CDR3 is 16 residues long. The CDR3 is CAWSPLEAQGNEKLFF. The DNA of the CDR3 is TGTGCCTGGAGTCCCCTAGAAGCACAGGGAAATGAAAAACTGTTTTTT.

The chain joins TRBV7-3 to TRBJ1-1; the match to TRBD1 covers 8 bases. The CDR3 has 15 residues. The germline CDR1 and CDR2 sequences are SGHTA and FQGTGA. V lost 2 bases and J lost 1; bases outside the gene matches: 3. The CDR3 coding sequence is TGTGCCAGCAGCTTACAGGGGGCCCCGAACACTGAAGCTTTCTTT. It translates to CASSLQGAPNTEAFF. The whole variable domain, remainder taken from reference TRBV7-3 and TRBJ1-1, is GAGVSQTPSNKVTEKGKYVELRCDPISGHTALYWYRQSLGQGPEFLIYFQGTGAADDSGLPNDRFFAVRPEGSVSTLKIQRTERGDSAVYLCASSLQGAPNTEAFFGQGTRLTVV.

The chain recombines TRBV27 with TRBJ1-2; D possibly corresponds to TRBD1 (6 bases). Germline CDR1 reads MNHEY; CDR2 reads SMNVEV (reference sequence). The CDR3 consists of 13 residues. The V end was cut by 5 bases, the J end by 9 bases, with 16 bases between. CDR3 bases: TGTGCCAGCAGTAATCAGGGGAGAGGGAGCTACACCTTC. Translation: CASSNQGRGSYTF.

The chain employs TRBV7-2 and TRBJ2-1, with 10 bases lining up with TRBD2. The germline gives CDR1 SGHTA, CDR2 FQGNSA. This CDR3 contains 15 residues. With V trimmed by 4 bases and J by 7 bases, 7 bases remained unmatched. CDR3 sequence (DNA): TGTGCCAGCAGCTCCCCCGGGACTAGCGCAAATGAGCAGTTCTTC. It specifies CASSSPGTSANEQFF.

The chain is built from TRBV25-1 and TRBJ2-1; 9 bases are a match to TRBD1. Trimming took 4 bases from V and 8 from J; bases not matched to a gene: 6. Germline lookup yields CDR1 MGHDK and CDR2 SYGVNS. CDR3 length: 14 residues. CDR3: CASSVPGQGHEQFF. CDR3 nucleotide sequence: TGTGCCAGCAGTGTTCCGGGACAGGGTCATGAGCAGTTCTTC. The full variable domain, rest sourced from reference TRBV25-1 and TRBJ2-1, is EADIYQTPRYLVIGTGKKITLECSQTMGHDKMYWYQQDPGMELHLIHYSYGVNSTEKGDLSSESTVSRIRTEHFPLTLESARPSHTSQYLCASSVPGQGHEQFFGPGTRLTVL.

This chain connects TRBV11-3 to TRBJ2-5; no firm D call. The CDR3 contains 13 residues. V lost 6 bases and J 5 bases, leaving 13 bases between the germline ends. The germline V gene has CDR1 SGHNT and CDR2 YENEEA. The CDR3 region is CASSFSSVETQYF. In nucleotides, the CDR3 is TGTGCCAGCAGTTTTAGTAGTGTCGAGACCCAGTACTTC.

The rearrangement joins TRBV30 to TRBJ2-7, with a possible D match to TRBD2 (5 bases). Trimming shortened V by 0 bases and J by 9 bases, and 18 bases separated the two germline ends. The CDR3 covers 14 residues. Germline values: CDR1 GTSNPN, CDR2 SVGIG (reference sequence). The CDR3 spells CAWSVLEGSYWQYF. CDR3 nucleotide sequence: TGTGCCTGGAGTGTGCTTGAGGGTTCTTATTGGCAGTACTTC. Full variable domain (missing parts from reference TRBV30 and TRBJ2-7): SQTIHQWPATLVQPVGSPLSLECTVEGTSNPNLYWYRQAAGRGLQLLFYSVGIGQISSEVPQNLSASRPQDRQFILSSKKLLLSDSGFYLCAWSVLEGSYWQYFGPGTRLTVT.